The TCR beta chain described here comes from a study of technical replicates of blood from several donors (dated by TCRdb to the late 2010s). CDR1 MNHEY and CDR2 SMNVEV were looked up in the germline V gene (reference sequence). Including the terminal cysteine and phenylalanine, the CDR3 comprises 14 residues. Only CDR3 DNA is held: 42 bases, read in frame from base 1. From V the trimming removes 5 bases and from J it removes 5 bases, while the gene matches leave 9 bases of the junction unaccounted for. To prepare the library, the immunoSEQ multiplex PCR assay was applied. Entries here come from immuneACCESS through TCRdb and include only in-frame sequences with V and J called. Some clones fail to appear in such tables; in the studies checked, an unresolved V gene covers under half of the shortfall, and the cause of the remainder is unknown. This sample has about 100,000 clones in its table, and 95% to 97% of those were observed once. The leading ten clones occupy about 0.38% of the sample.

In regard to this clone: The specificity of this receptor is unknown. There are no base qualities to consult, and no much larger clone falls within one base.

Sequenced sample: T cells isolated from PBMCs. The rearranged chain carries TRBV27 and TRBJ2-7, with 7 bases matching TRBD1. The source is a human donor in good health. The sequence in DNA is TGTGCCAGCAGTGACTCGACAGGGATAGACGAGCAGTACTTC. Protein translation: CASSDSTGIDEQYF.